The 27 T cell receptor beta chains reported below all come from one sample, sequenced in a study of Ad26.COV2.S vaccination and SARS-CoV-2 variants. Regarding treatment: 19 received Ad26.COV2.S at low or high dose, single or two shots; about five received placebo; per-sample allocation not given. After the first vaccine or placebo injection, samples were drawn on day 63. Measured with immunoSEQ multiplex PCR; TCRdb has only the in-frame clones, and not every one. The profile shows approximately 420,000 clones, 70% to 90% of them singletons. Sample: peripheral blood, taken in a trial of Ad26.COV2.S vaccine versus placebo. These receptors were taken from a person aged 18-65 years who received the Ad26.COV2.S COVID-19 vaccine or a placebo.

This clone came up a few times. The V and J genes are TRBV6-1 and TRBJ2-5, with 8 bases lining up with TRBD2. There are 15 residues in the CDR3. CDR1 MNHNS and CDR2 SASEGT come from the germline V gene. V trimming: 2 bases; J trimming: 1 base; junction bases outside the gene matches: 3. The DNA of the CDR3 is TGTGCCAGCAGTGAAATAGCGGGGCTCCAAGAGACCCAGTACTTC. It translates to CASSEIAGLQETQYF.

The CDR3 spells CASRPEGGATNEQFF. CDR3 bases: TGTGCCAGTAGGCCGGAGGGGGGGGCCACGAATGAGCAGTTCTTC. The chain links TRBV19 to TRBJ2-1; D possibly corresponds to TRBD2 (7 bases). Trimming removed 6 bases at V and 7 bases at J, with 19 bases between. The CDR3 totals 15 residues. CDR1 is LNHDA, CDR2 SQIVND, per germline (reference sequence).

The chain is built from TRBV18 and TRBJ2-2, with TRBD1 matching 8 bases. The V segment lost 6 bases and the J segment 7 bases; nucleotides outside the gene matches: 10. The length of the CDR3 is 15 residues. Germline V gene data show CDR1 as KGHSH and CDR2 as LQKENI. The CDR3 bases are TGTGCCAGCTCCCAAGGACAGGGAGTAGTCGGGGAGCTGTTTTTT. Translated, it gives CASSQGQGVVGELFF.

The J gene is TRBJ1-2, the V gene TRBV19, with D perhaps TRBD1 (5 bases). This CDR3 contains 15 residues. V was cut by 5 bases and J by 6 bases, with 19 bases left in between. Germline CDR1 is LNHDA and CDR2 is SQIVND (reference sequence). CDR3 sequence: CASSAYRDVRDGYTF. The DNA of the CDR3 is TGTGCCAGTAGTGCCTACCGGGACGTAAGGGATGGCTACACCTTC.

This clone was counted between two and nine times. The chain carries TRBV7-3 and TRBJ2-1, with 9 bases fitting TRBD1. CDR3 length equals 16 residues. With V trimmed by 2 bases and J by 8 bases, 10 bases remained unmatched. CDR1 and CDR2 (germline): SGHTA, FQGTGA. CDR3 sequence reads: CASSLYGTGTGHEQFF. Written as DNA, the CDR3 is TGTGCCAGCAGCTTATACGGAACCGGGACAGGGCATGAGCAGTTCTTC.

The rearrangement uses TRBV12-3 or TRBV12-4 and TRBJ2-7; 7 bases are a match to TRBD1. The CDR3 contains 13 residues. The J segment lost 2 bases and the V segment lost 5 bases, leaving 3 bases of the junction unmatched. The CDR3 region has the DNA TGTGCCAGCAGTGGACAGGAGCCCTACGAGCAGTACTTC. Residues: CASSGQEPYEQYF.

The chain recombines TRBV7-9 with TRBJ1-3; TRBD1 agrees at 9 bases. This CDR3 spans 15 amino acids. V dropped 5 bases and J dropped 8; count of bases not matched to a gene: 10. Germline V gene data show CDR1 as SEHNR and CDR2 as FQNEAQ (reference sequence). This CDR3 reads CASSLPGTGWHTIYF. The CDR3 DNA reads TGTGCCAGCAGCCTACCCGGGACAGGGTGGCACACCATATATTTT.

The chain recombines TRBV7-2 with TRBJ2-2; D gene unclear. CDR3 size: 15 residues. Germline assignment: CDR1 SGHTA and CDR2 FQGNSA. With 0 bases removed from V and 0 bases from J, the gap between germline ends came to 5 bases. DNA for the CDR3: TGTGCCAGCAGCTTAGCGCAACCGAACACCGGGGAGCTGTTTTTT. Translation: CASSLAQPNTGELFF.

The chain combines TRBV19 with TRBJ2-2; unclear D gene. The CDR3 spans 15 residues. Germline values: CDR1 LNHDA, CDR2 SQIVND (reference sequence). V lost 2 bases and J 4 bases, leaving 11 bases between the germline ends. The CDR3 loop is CASSIRVTATGELFF. The CDR3 nucleotides read TGTGCCAGTAGTATAAGGGTAACAGCCACCGGGGAGCTGTTTTTT.

This clone was observed a single time. The chain uses TRBV5-4 and TRBJ2-3; D is ambiguous. The V end lost 2 bases, the J end lost 3 bases, and 4 bases lay between the germline ends. CDR1 is SGHNT and CDR2 is YYREEE in the germline V gene (reference sequence). CDR3 length: 12 amino acids. CDR3 DNA sequence: TGTGCCAGCAGCTTCCCTACAGATACGCAGTATTTT. This gives the protein CASSFPTDTQYF. Using reference TRBV5-4 and TRBJ2-3 for the parts outside the CDR3, the full variable domain is ETGVTQSPTHLIKTRGQQVTLRCSSQSGHNTVSWYQQALGQGPQFIFQYYREEENGRGNFPPRFSGLQFPNYSSELNVNALELDDSALYLCASSFPTDTQYFGPGTRLTVL.

The chain combines TRBV5-1 with TRBJ1-6; D perhaps matches TRBD1 (5 bases). Trimming removed 3 bases at V and 0 bases at J, with 10 bases between. Per the germline V gene, CDR1 is SGHRS and CDR2 is YFSETQ. CDR3 length equals 16 residues. The CDR3 sequence: CASSWDLSSYNSPLHF. CDR3 bases: TGCGCCAGCAGCTGGGACTTAAGCTCCTATAATTCACCCCTCCACTTT.

The chain uses TRBV24-1 and TRBJ1-5; D unclear. The CDR3 has 14 residues. The germline V gene encodes CDR1 KGHDR and CDR2 SFDVKD. V was shortened by 5 bases and J by 7 bases, with 14 bases between the two germline ends. This CDR3 is CATSVPIGRQPQHF. In nucleotides, the CDR3 is TGTGCCACCAGTGTCCCGATTGGACGGCAGCCCCAGCATTTT.

This chain links TRBV6-5 with TRBJ2-5; D is uncertain. Germline V CDR1 and CDR2: MNHEY, SVGAGI. The CDR3 is made up of 14 amino acids. V was clipped by 0 bases and J by 2 bases, with 7 bases between them. The CDR3 DNA reads as TGTGCCAGCAGTTACTCGGGCAGTCAAGAGACCCAGTACTTC. Translated, it gives CASSYSGSQETQYF.

The chain employs TRBV4-1 and TRBJ2-7; the match to TRBD1 covers 9 bases. Germline values: CDR1 MGHRA, CDR2 YSYEKL. After removal of 1 base from V and 4 bases from J, the junction contained 2 bases not matched to a gene. This CDR3 has 14 amino acids. The CDR3 DNA sequence: TGCGCCAGCAGCCAAGTGGGACAGGGTTACGAGCAGTACTTC. Amino acids: CASSQVGQGYEQYF.

This chain connects TRBV4-1 to TRBJ1-4, with D perhaps matching TRBD1 (5 bases). Germline assignment: CDR1 MGHRA and CDR2 YSYEKL. V lost 1 base and J 5 bases, leaving 14 bases between the germline ends. The CDR3 sequence is 16 residues long. CDR3 amino acids: CASSQGPMGLNEKLFF. CDR3 bases: TGCGCCAGCAGCCAAGGCCCGATGGGGCTCAATGAAAAACTGTTTTTT.

V usage is TRBV19 and J usage is TRBJ1-2; 7 bases align to TRBD1. The CDR3 length is 14 residues. V was clipped by 8 bases and J by 3 bases; unmatched bases: 9. The germline CDR1 and CDR2 sequences are LNHDA and SQIVND (reference sequence). CDR3 region: CASRSTGAHYGYTF. Written as DNA, the CDR3 is TGTGCCAGTCGATCTACAGGGGCTCACTATGGCTACACCTTC. The variable domain in full, completed from reference TRBV19 and TRBJ1-2, reads DGGITQSPKYLFRKEGQNVTLSCEQNLNHDAMYWYRQDPGQGLRLIYYSQIVNDFQKGDIAEGYSVSREKKESFPLTVTSAQKNPTAFYLCASRSTGAHYGYTFGSGTRLTVV.

This clone was observed a handful of times. CDR3 region: CASGYRDYGYTF. CDR3 nucleotides: TGCGCCAGCGGGTACAGGGACTATGGCTACACCTTC. The rearrangement joins TRBV4-3 to TRBJ1-2; D is perhaps TRBD1 (6 bases). V was pared by 8 bases and J by 3 bases, with 10 bases between. CDR1 LGHNA and CDR2 YSLEER come from the germline V gene. The CDR3 is made up of 12 amino acids.

The chain recombines TRBV7-9 with TRBJ2-2, with D tentatively TRBD2 (6 bases). V gave up 1 base and J gave up 4 bases, with 22 bases separating them. This CDR3 has 19 residues. The V gene's germline CDR1 is SEHNR and CDR2 FQNEAQ (reference sequence). For the CDR3, the DNA is TGTGCCAGCAGCTTAGTAGGAGCTGCAAAAGGGACTGGCACCGGGGAGCTGTTTTTT. This gives the protein CASSLVGAAKGTGTGELFF.

V gene TRBV15 combines with J gene TRBJ2-7; 8 nucleotides line up with TRBD1. The CDR3 is made up of 16 amino acids. V was clipped by 0 bases and J by 3 bases; unmatched bases: 7. Germline V gives CDR1 LNHNV, CDR2 YYDKDF (reference sequence). The CDR3 nucleotides read TGTGCCACCAGCAGAGAAGGCAGGGGGCTGGGCTACGAGCAGTACTTC. This sequence encodes CATSREGRGLGYEQYF.

The V call is TRBV5-6, the J call TRBJ1-1; no definite D call. Trimming removed 2 bases at V and 1 base at J, with 9 bases between. The germline V gene encodes CDR1 SGHDT and CDR2 YYEEEE. The CDR3 runs to 14 residues. CDR3 DNA sequence: TGTGCCAGCAGCTTCCTCCGAGGGAACACTGAAGCTTTCTTT. Encoded protein: CASSFLRGNTEAFF.

The chain has TRBV20-1 and TRBJ1-4, with D unresolved. This CDR3 region has 10 residues. Trimming pared 3 bases from V and 14 bases from J, leaving 10 bases between. The V gene's germline CDR1 is DFQATT and CDR2 SNEGSKA (reference sequence). CDR3 DNA: TGCAGTGCTAGTAGTAGTAAGCTGTTTTTT. Translated, it gives CSASSSKLFF.

The chain couples TRBV28 to TRBJ1-1; 7 bases map to TRBD1. Losses at the gene ends were 5 bases for V and 1 base for J; bases not matched to a gene: 7. CDR3 length equals 15 residues. Germline V gives CDR1 MDHEN, CDR2 SYDVKM. The CDR3 region is CASSAPGQWNTEAFF. Here the CDR3 DNA reads TGTGCCAGCAGTGCTCCGGGACAGTGGAACACTGAAGCTTTCTTT. Combining the CDR3 with reference TRBV28 and TRBJ1-1 gives the whole variable domain DVKVTQSSRYLVKRTGEKVFLECVQDMDHENMFWYRQDPGLGLRLIYFSYDVKMKEKGDIPEGYSVSREKKERFSLILESASTNQTSMYLCASSAPGQWNTEAFFGQGTRLTVV.

V and J are TRBV30 and TRBJ1-2; a weak D match, TRBD1 (6 bases). The germline V gene has CDR1 GTSNPN and CDR2 SVGIG (reference sequence). Trimming took off 5 bases at V and 0 bases at J, with 28 bases between the two ends. This CDR3 has 19 residues. Written as DNA, the CDR3 is TGTGCCTGGGAGAAAGCAGGGGCAAACCTAATACTCCCTAACTATGGCTACACCTTC. Residues: CAWEKAGANLILPNYGYTF.

The chain is built from TRBV12-3 or TRBV12-4 and TRBJ1-4; D is possibly TRBD1 (5 bases). There are 13 residues in the CDR3. Trimming removed 3 bases at V and 8 bases at J, with 10 bases between. The CDR3 DNA reads TGTGCCAGCAGTTTTTGGGGGGACGAAAAACTGTTTTTT. Amino acid sequence: CASSFWGDEKLFF.

In its sample, this clone was seen once. The rearrangement uses TRBV9 and TRBJ2-7; D uncertain. The germline V and J ends were trimmed by 0 bases and 10 bases, with 20 bases remaining between them. There are 15 residues in the CDR3. The germline gives CDR1 SGDLS, CDR2 YYNGEE. This chain's CDR3 is CASSVEVYGEGDQYF. CDR3 bases: TGTGCCAGCAGCGTAGAAGTCTATGGAGAAGGCGACCAGTACTTC.

The rearrangement uses TRBV29-1 and TRBJ1-2; 9 positions agree with TRBD1. The CDR3 totals 13 residues. V shed 5 bases and J 7 bases; nucleotides not matched to a gene: 8. Per the germline V gene, CDR1 is SQVTM and CDR2 is ANQGSEA. This CDR3 is CSVNPGQGRGYTF. Written as DNA, the CDR3 is TGCAGCGTTAACCCGGGACAGGGTCGTGGCTACACCTTC.

The CDR3 coding sequence is TGTGCCATCAGTGACCCGCGTGCTAATGAGCAGTTCTTC. Protein sequence: CAISDPRANEQFF. This chain links TRBV10-3 with TRBJ2-1; D unresolved. This CDR3 contains 13 residues. V was pared by 3 bases and J by 7 bases, with 10 bases between. Germline V gene data show CDR1 as ENHRY and CDR2 as SYGVKD.